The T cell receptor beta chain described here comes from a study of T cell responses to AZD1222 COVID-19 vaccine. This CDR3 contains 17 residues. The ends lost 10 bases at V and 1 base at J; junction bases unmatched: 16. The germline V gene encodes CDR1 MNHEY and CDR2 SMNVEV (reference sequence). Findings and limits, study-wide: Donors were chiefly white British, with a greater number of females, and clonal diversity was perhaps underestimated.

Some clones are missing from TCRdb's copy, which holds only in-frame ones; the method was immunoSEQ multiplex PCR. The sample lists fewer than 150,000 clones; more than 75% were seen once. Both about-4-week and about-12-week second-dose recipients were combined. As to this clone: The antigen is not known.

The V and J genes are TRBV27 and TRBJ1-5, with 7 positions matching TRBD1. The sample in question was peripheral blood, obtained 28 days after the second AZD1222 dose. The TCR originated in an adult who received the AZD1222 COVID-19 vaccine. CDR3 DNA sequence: TGTGCCACACGCTACCTAGGGGGCCGTGGGAGCAATCAGCCCCAGCATTTT. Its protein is CATRYLGGRGSNQPQHF.